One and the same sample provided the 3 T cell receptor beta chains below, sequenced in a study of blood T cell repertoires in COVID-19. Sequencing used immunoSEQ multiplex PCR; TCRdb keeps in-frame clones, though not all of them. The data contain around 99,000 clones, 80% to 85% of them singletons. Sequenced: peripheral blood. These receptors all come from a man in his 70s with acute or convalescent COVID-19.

The CDR3 region has the DNA TGTGCCAGCAGTGAGCAGATCTCTAGCACAGATACGCAGTATTTT. This sequence encodes CASSEQISSTDTQYF. The J gene is TRBJ2-3, the V gene TRBV2; D not certain. CDR1 and CDR2 (germline): SNHLY, FYNNEI. The CDR3 is 15 amino acids. V lost 3 bases, J lost 0 bases, and 10 bases lay in between.

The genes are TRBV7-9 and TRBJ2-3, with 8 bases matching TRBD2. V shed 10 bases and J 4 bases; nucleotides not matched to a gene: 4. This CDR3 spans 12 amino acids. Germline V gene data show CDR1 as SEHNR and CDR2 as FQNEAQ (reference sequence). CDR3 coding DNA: TGTGCCACCGCGGGGGGCTCAGATACGCAGTATTTT. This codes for CATAGGSDTQYF.

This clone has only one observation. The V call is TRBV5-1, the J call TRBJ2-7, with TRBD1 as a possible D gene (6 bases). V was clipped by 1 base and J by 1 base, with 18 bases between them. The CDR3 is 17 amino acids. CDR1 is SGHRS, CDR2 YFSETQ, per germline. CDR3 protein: CASSLRPGTTSSYEQYF. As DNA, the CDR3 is TGCGCCAGCAGCTTGCGACCAGGGACAACCAGTTCCTACGAGCAGTACTTC.